The 14 T cell receptor beta chains listed next were all sequenced from one sample in a study of T cell changes during pregnancy in multiple sclerosis. The data were produced by immunoSEQ multiplex PCR, yet TCRdb's version contains in-frame clones alone and is incomplete. The sample has 88,000 or so clones, about 91% seen once. The source material was peripheral blood, sampled before pregnancy. The source of these receptors is a female donor with multiple sclerosis, enrolled in a pregnancy study.

This chain's CDR3 is CASGWGSDTEAFF. The CDR3 region has the DNA TGTGCCAGCGGCTGGGGCAGTGACACTGAAGCTTTCTTT. The chain joins TRBV9 to TRBJ1-1; D is perhaps TRBD1 (5 bases). The CDR3 is 13 residues long. Germline assignment: CDR1 SGDLS and CDR2 YYNGEE. Trimming removed 7 bases at V and 3 bases at J, with 13 bases between. Supplemented by reference TRBV9 and TRBJ1-1, the full variable domain reads DSGVTQTPKHLITATGQRVTLRCSPRSGDLSVYWYQQSLDQGLQFLIQYYNGEERAKGNILERFSAQQFPDLHSELNLSSLELGDSALYFCASGWGSDTEAFFGQGTRLTVV.

This chain joins TRBV6-5 and TRBJ2-3; TRBD2 matches at 9 bases. This CDR3 contains 16 residues. Germline CDR1 reads MNHEY; CDR2 reads SVGAGI. J lost 3 bases, V lost 3 bases, and 7 bases had no gene match. CDR3 DNA sequence: TGTGCCAGCAGTTATTCTGGCGGGGGGGCGACAGATACGCAGTATTTT. Encoded protein: CASSYSGGGATDTQYF.

This chain connects TRBV7-2 to TRBJ2-3; 10 nucleotides match TRBD2. V dropped 5 bases and J dropped 6; count of bases not matched to a gene: 11. Germline-derived CDR1 and CDR2 are SGHTA and FQGNSA. CDR3 size: 16 residues. CDR3 region: CASSARRTSGLDTQYF. Written as DNA, the CDR3 is TGTGCCAGCAGCGCTAGACGGACTAGCGGTCTTGATACGCAGTATTTT. Full variable domain (outside the CDR3, taken from reference TRBV7-2 and TRBJ2-3): GAGVSQSPSNKVTEKGKDVELRCDPISGHTALYWYRQSLGQGLEFLIYFQGNSAPDKSGLPSDRFSAERTGGSVSTLTIQRTQQEDSAVYLCASSARRTSGLDTQYFGPGTRLTVL.

The chain uses TRBV5-4 and TRBJ2-7, with a tentative D call TRBD2 (6 bases). This CDR3 has 13 amino acids. Trimming removed 5 bases at V and 4 bases at J, with 13 bases between. Germline CDR1 is SGHNT and CDR2 is YYREEE (reference sequence). For the CDR3, the DNA is TGTGCCAGCAGTTATGCGGGACTTTACGAGCAGTACTTC. Translating gives CASSYAGLYEQYF.

The chain carries TRBV15 and TRBJ2-5; D is unclear. Germline lookup yields CDR1 LNHNV and CDR2 YYDKDF (reference sequence). The CDR3 length is 15 residues. Trimming took 1 base from V and 2 from J, leaving 11 bases between them. In DNA form, the CDR3 reads TGTGCCACCAGCAGAGCGCCTACTTCGCAAGAGACCCAGTACTTC. This translates into CATSRAPTSQETQYF.

The chain links TRBV18 to TRBJ2-2, with D perhaps TRBD2 (5 bases). Germline V gene sequence: CDR1 KGHSH, CDR2 LQKENI. Trimming left V 4 bases short and J 8 bases short, with 8 bases between. The CDR3 totals 12 residues. Here the CDR3 DNA reads TGTGCCAGCTCACGAGGAGGAGGGGAGCTGTTTTTT. This codes for CASSRGGGELFF. The full variable domain, in which reference TRBV18 and TRBJ2-2 provide the parts outside the CDR3, is NAGVMQNPRHLVRRRGQEARLRCSPMKGHSHVYWYRQLPEEGLKFMVYLQKENIIDESGMPKERFSAEFPKEGPSILRIQQVVRGDSAAYFCASSRGGGELFFGEGSRLTVL.

The chain is built from TRBV7-9 and TRBJ1-1, with D possibly matching TRBD1 (6 bases). The V end lost 1 base, the J end lost 6 bases, and 18 bases lay between the germline ends. Germline lookup yields CDR1 SEHNR and CDR2 FQNEAQ (reference sequence). CDR3 length: 16 residues. DNA for the CDR3: TGTGCCAGCAGCTTAGTCGTGAGGGGGGGGAGGTCTGAAGCTTTCTTT. This codes for CASSLVVRGGRSEAFF.

The genes are TRBV7-9 and TRBJ2-3, with 10 bases that match TRBD1. The CDR3 has 16 amino acids. Per the germline V gene, CDR1 is SEHNR and CDR2 is FQNEAQ (reference sequence). The V gene end was trimmed by 5 bases and the J gene end by 1 base; junction bases not matched to a gene: 6. The CDR3 DNA reads as TGTGCCAGCAGCCCCCGGGACAGGGGACGCACAGATACGCAGTATTTT. Translation gives CASSPRDRGRTDTQYF.

The chain joins TRBV6-1 to TRBJ2-7; D is uncertain. The V and J ends lost 3 bases and 2 bases respectively, with 8 bases between them. CDR1 MNHNS and CDR2 SASEGT come from the germline V gene. The CDR3 is 13 amino acids. CDR3: CASSDVSAYEQYF. CDR3 coding DNA: TGTGCCAGCAGTGACGTCTCCGCCTACGAGCAGTACTTC.

This chain links TRBV2 with TRBJ1-5; TRBD1 is a possible D gene (6 bases). With 6 bases removed from V and 5 bases from J, the gap between germline ends came to 17 bases. The CDR3 sequence is 15 residues long. Germline V CDR1 and CDR2: SNHLY, FYNNEI. CDR3 DNA sequence: TGTGCCAGCAGGGCAGGACAGCAAAGAGATCAGCCCCAGCATTTT. It specifies CASRAGQQRDQPQHF.

CDR3 region: CASSSGILAGAAGPETQYF. DNA for the CDR3: TGTGCCAGCAGTTCAGGGATACTAGCGGGGGCCGCGGGCCCGGAGACCCAGTACTTC. The rearrangement links TRBV7-3 to TRBJ2-5, with TRBD2 matching 11 bases. Germline V CDR1 and CDR2: SGHTA, FQGTGA. J lost 5 bases, V lost 6 bases, and 20 bases had no gene match. The CDR3 contains 19 residues.

This clone appeared a single time. The genes are TRBV6-5 and TRBJ1-3; D may be TRBD1 (5 bases). V lost 2 bases to trimming and J lost 0 bases, with 5 bases between them. This CDR3 is built from 14 residues. Germline CDR1 is MNHEY and CDR2 is SVGAGI. The CDR3 DNA follows: TGTGCCAGCAGTTACCAGGGCTCTGGAAACACCATATATTTT. Amino acid sequence: CASSYQGSGNTIYF.

The chain has TRBV10-2 and TRBJ1-1, with 7 bases lining up with TRBD1. This CDR3 is built from 15 residues. CDR1 is WSHSY and CDR2 is SAAADI in the germline V gene. V shed 4 bases and J 0 bases; nucleotides not matched to a gene: 5. The CDR3 DNA is TGCGCCAGCAGTGCGACGACAGGGTTGAACACTGAAGCTTTCTTT. It codes for CASSATTGLNTEAFF.

This clone was seen only once. The chain links TRBV10-2 to TRBJ1-3; D uncertain. The ends were cut back, 4 bases at V and 0 bases at J, with 7 bases in the middle. CDR1 and CDR2 from the germline V gene are WSHSY and SAAADI. CDR3 length: 14 residues. The CDR3 DNA reads TGCGCCAGCAGTGTAGCCGGCTCTGGAAACACCATATATTTT. Translation: CASSVAGSGNTIYF.